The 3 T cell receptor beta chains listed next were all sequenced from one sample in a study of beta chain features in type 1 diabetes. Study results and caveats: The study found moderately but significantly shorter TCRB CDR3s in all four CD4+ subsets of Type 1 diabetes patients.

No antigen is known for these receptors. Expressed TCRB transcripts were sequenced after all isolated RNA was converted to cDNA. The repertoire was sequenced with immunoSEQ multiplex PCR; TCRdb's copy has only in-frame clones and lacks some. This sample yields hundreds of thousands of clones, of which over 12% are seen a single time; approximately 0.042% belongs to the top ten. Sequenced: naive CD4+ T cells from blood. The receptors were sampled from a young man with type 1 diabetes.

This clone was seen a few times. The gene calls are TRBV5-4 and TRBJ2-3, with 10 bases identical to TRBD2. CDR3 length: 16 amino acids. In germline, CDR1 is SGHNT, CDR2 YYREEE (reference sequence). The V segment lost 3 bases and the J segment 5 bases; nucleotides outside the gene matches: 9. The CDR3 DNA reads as TGTGCCAGCAGCTACAGGAGCGGGGGGGCGTTAGATACGCAGTATTTT. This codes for CASSYRSGGALDTQYF.

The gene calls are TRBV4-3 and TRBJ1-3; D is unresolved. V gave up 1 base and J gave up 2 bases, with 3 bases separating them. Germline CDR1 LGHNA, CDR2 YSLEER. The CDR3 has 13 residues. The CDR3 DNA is TGCGCCAGCAGCCAAGGGGCTGGAAACACCATATATTTT. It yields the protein CASSQGAGNTIYF.

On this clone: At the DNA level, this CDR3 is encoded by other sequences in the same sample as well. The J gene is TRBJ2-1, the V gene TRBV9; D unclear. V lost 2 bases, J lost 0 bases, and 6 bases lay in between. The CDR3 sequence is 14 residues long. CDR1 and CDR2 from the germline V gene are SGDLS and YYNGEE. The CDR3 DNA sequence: TGTGCCAGCAGCGTTGAGAGCTCCTACAATGAGCAGTTCTTC. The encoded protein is CASSVESSYNEQFF. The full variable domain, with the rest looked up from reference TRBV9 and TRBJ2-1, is DSGVTQTPKHLITATGQRVTLRCSPRSGDLSVYWYQQSLDQGLQFLIQYYNGEERAKGNILERFSAQQFPDLHSELNLSSLELGDSALYFCASSVESSYNEQFFGPGTRLTVL.